This TCR beta chain was obtained from a study of blood T cells in healthy people across ages. Every donor gave 8.5 to 10 milliliters of peripheral blood. Total RNA, at least 6 micrograms per sample, was extracted from PBMCs. Primers used in a second PCR of roughly 6 to 11 cycles were a sample-barcoded 5' primer and a J-beta primer mix. Each cDNA was tagged by a template-switch adaptor containing 12 random nucleotides. TCRdb re-derived calls from the 5' RACE reads in MiXCR, one entry per CDR3 protein. The table has some 1.5 million distinct CDR3 sequences, 28% seen once. CDR3 length equals 16 residues. The V and J ends lost 4 bases and 1 base respectively, with 16 bases between them. Germline CDR1 reads SEHNR; CDR2 reads FQNEAQ (reference sequence).

Sequenced: blood. The V and J genes are TRBV7-9 and TRBJ2-5; perhaps D is TRBD1 or TRBD2 (5 bases each). The TCR originated in a woman in her 30s in good health. In nucleotides, the CDR3 is TGTGCCAGCAGCTCCACAATGAGGGGCGGCCAAGAGACCCAGTACTTC. Translated: CASSSTMRGGQETQYF.